The TCR beta chain under discussion was sequenced for a study of sequential checkpoint blockade in melanoma. Across the study: DNA from 95 or so pretreatment tumor samples underwent TCRβ immunosequencing. Matched biopsies came pretreatment and at week 13 for approximately 22 patients. The study's findings and limits: Clinical benefit was about 30 times likelier when tumor T-cell fraction and clonality increased.

CDR3 length: 15 residues. Germline CDR1 LNHNV, CDR2 YYDKDF (reference sequence). Trimming removed 3 bases at V and 2 bases at J, with 11 bases between. For this clone: Its antigen is unknown.

Treatment defined: randomized to nivolumab then ipilimumab (arm A) or the reverse (arm B). The repertoire was sequenced with immunoSEQ multiplex PCR; TCRdb's copy has only in-frame clones and lacks some. The sample carries about 9,300 clones, roughly 28% recorded once. This clonotype was sampled from a human donor with melanoma. The sequencing here drew on tumor tissue (inferred from file names), taken from a patient given nivolumab and ipilimumab in sequence. This chain joins TRBV15 and TRBJ2-1; a possible D gene is TRBD2 (7 bases). CDR3 sequence (DNA): TGTGCCACCAGCAGTGGGGGGGCCCCCTACAATGAGCAGTTCTTC. The encoded protein is CATSSGGAPYNEQFF.